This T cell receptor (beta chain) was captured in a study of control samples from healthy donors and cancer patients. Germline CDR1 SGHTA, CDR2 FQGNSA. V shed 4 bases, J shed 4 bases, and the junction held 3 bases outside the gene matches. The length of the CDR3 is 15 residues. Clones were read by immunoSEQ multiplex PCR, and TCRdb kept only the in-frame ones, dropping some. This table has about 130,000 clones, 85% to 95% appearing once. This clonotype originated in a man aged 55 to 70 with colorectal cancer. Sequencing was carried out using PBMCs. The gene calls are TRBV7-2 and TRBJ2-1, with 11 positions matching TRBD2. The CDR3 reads CASSSLAGGYNEQFF. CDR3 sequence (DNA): TGTGCCAGCAGCTCCCTAGCGGGGGGTTACAATGAGCAGTTCTTC. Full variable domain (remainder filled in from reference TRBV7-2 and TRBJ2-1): GAGVSQSPSNKVTEKGKDVELRCDPISGHTALYWYRQSLGQGLEFLIYFQGNSAPDKSGLPSDRFSAERTGGSVSTLTIQRTQQEDSAVYLCASSSLAGGYNEQFFGPGTRLTVL.